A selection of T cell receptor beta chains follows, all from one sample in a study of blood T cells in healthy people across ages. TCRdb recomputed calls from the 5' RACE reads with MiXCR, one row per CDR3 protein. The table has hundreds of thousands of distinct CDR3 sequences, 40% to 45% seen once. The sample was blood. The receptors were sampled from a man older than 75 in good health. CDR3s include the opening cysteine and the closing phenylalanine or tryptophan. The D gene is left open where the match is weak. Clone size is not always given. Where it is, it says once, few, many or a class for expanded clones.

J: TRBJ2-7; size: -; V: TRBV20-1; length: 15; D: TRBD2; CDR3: CSARDLAESSYEQYF; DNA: TGCAGTGCTAGAGATCTAGCGGAGAGCTCCTACGAGCAGTACTTC
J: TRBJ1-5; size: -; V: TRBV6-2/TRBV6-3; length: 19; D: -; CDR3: CASSYSRGDGAGGNQPQHF; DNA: TGTGCCAGCAGTTACTCGCGGGGGGATGGTGCGGGAGGCAATCAGCCCCAGCATTTT
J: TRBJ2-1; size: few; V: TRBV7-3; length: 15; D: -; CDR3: CASSLAGQGGETQFF; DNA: TGTGCCAGCAGCTTAGCTGGCCAGGGAGGAGAGACCCAGTTCTTC
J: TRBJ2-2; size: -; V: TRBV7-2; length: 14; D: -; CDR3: CASSLWGNTGELFF; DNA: TGTGCCAGCAGCTTATGGGGTAACACCGGGGAGCTGTTTTTT
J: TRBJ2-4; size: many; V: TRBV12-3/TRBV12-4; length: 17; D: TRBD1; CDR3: CASSLLTGRGLKNIQYF; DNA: TGTGCCAGCAGTTTGTTGACGGGCAGGGGGCTGAAAAACATTCAGTACTTC
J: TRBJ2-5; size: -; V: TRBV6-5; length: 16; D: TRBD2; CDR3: CASSYGTSGNQETQYF; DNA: TGTGCCAGCAGTTACGGGACTAGCGGGAACCAAGAGACCCAGTACTTC
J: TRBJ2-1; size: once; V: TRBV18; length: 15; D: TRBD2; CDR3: CASSISGGQDNEQFF; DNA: TGTGCCAGCTCAATTAGCGGGGGGCAAGACAATGAGCAGTTCTTC
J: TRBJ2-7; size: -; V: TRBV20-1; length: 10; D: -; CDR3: CSGGSYEQYF; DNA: TGCAGTGGGGGGAGCTACGAGCAGTACTTC
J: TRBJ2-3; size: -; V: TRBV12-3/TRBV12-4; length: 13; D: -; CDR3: CASSLVWGDTQYF; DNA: TGTGCCAGCAGTTTAGTGTGGGGGGATACGCAGTATTTT
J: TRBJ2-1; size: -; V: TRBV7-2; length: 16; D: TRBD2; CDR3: CASSLGWTSGRGEQFF; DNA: TGTGCCAGCAGCTTAGGGTGGACTAGCGGGAGGGGGGAGCAGTTCTTC
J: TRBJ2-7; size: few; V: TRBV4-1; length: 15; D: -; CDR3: CASSLDQGRRGEQYF; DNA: TGCGCCAGCAGCCTAGACCAAGGTCGAAGGGGCGAGCAGTACTTC
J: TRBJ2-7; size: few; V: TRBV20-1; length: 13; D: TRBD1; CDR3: CSAIRDSSYEQYF; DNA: TGCAGTGCTATCCGGGACAGCTCCTACGAGCAGTACTTC
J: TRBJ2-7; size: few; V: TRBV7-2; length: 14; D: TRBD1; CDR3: CASRLISGGREQYF; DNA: TGTGCCAGCAGGCTTATTTCAGGGGGCCGCGAGCAGTACTTC
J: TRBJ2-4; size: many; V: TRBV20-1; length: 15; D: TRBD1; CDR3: CSAVGTGGAENIQYF; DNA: TGCAGTGCTGTTGGGACAGGGGGCGCGGAGAACATTCAGTACTTC
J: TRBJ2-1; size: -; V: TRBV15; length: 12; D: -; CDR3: CATSRDPPGQFF; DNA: TGTGCCACCAGCAGAGACCCCCCTGGGCAGTTCTTC
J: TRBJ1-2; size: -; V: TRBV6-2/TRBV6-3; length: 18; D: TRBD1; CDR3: CASSYSRDRGRIGYGYTF; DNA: TGTGCCAGCAGTTACTCGCGGGACAGGGGACGGATCGGCTATGGCTACACCTTC
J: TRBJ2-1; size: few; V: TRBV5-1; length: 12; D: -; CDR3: CASSLTGSEQFF; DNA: TGCGCCAGCAGCTTGACCGGGAGTGAGCAGTTCTTC
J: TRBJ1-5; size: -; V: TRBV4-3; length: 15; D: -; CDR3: CASSQDSRPNQPQHF; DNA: TGCGCCAGCAGCCAAGATTCCCGACCCAATCAGCCCCAGCATTTT
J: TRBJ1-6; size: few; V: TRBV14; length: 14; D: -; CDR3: CASSQGRGNSPLHF; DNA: TGTGCCAGCAGCCAAGGTCGGGGGAATTCACCCCTCCACTTT
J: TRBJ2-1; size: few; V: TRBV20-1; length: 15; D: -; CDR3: CSARDGGGVGNEQFF; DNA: TGCAGTGCTAGAGATGGAGGGGGAGTTGGCAATGAGCAGTTCTTC
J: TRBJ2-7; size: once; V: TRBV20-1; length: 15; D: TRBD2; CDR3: CSARDRTSGVHEQYF; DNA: TGCAGTGCTCGAGACCGGACTAGCGGGGTTCACGAGCAGTACTTC
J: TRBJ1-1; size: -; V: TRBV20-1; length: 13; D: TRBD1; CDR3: CSARTGANTEAFF; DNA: TGCAGTGCGCGGACAGGAGCGAACACTGAAGCTTTCTTT
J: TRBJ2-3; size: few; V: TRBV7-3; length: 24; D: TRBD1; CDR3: CASSLIPSSRDRLPGPEGTDTQYF; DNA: TGTGCCAGCAGCTTAATACCCAGTTCCCGGGACAGGCTACCGGGACCAGAAGGTACAGATACGCAGTATTTT
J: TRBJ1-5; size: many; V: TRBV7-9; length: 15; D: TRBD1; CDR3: CASSLGTGQNQPQHF; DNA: TGTGCCAGCAGCTTAGGGACAGGGCAAAATCAGCCCCAGCATTTT
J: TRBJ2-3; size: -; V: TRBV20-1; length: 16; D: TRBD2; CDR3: CSARVPLAGDTDTQYF; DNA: TGCAGTGCTAGAGTGCCCTTAGCGGGGGACACAGATACGCAGTATTTT
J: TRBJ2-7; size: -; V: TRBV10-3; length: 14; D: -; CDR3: CAISEVGSSYEQYF; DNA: TGTGCCATCAGTGAGGTCGGTAGCTCCTACGAGCAGTACTTC
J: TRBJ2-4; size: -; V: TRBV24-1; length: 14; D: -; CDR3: CATSDRGKRNIQYF; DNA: TGTGCCACCAGTGATCGGGGGAAGAGAAACATTCAGTACTTC
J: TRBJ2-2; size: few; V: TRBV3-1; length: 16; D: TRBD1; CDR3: CASSPRTGKNTGELFF; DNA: TGTGCCAGCAGCCCTAGGACAGGGAAAAACACCGGGGAGCTGTTTTTT
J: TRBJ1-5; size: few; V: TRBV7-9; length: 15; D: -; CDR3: CASSLTSGAGQPQHF; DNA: TGTGCCAGCAGCTTAACCTCAGGGGCAGGTCAGCCCCAGCATTTT
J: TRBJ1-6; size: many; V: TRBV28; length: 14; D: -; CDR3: CASRPDRNNSPLHF; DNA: TGTGCCAGCAGACCGGACAGAAATAATTCACCCCTCCACTTT
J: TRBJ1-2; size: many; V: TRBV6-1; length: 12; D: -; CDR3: CASTGGTRGYTF; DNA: TGTGCCAGCACCGGAGGGACGCGGGGCTACACCTTC
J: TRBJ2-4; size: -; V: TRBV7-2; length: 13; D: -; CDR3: CASSTRQDPKQYF; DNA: TGTGCCAGCAGCACGCGACAGGACCCCAAACAGTACTTC
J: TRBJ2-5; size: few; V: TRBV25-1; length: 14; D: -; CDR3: CASSGHRVQETQYF; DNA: TGTGCCAGCAGTGGGCACAGGGTCCAAGAGACCCAGTACTTC
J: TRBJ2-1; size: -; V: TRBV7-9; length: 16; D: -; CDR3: CASSLAEGNGDNEQFF; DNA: TGTGCCAGCAGCTTAGCAGAGGGGAACGGCGACAATGAGCAGTTCTTC
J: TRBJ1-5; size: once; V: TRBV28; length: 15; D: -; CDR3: CASSPVAPSVQPQHF; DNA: TGTGCCAGCAGTCCGGTTGCGCCCTCGGTTCAGCCCCAGCATTTT
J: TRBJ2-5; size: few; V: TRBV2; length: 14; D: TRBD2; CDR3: CASSARLAGEWQYF; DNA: TGTGCCAGCAGTGCCCGACTAGCGGGGGAATGGCAGTACTTC
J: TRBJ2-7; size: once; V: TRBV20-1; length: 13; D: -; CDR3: CSGERKSANEQYF; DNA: TGCAGCGGCGAGAGGAAGTCGGCCAATGAGCAGTACTTC
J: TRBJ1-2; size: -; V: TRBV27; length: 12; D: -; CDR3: CASGRTSGGYTF; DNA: TGTGCCAGCGGGCGAACATCCGGGGGCTACACCTTC
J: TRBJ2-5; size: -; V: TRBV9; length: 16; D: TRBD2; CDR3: CASSAVSGNGRETQYF; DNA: TGTGCCAGCAGCGCAGTTAGCGGGAACGGTCGAGAGACCCAGTACTTC
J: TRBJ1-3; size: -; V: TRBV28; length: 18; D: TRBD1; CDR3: CASSLIVAGTGAGNTIYF; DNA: TGTGCCAGCAGTTTGATCGTTGCGGGGACAGGGGCTGGAAACACCATATATTTT
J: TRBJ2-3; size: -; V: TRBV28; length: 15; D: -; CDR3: CASSFDVPSTDTQYF; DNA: TGTGCCAGCAGTTTCGACGTCCCTAGCACAGATACGCAGTATTTT
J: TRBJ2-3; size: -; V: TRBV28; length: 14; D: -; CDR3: CASSFGQVQDTQYF; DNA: TGTGCCAGCAGTTTCGGGCAGGTCCAGGATACGCAGTATTTT
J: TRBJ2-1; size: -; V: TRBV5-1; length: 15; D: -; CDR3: CASSLEWSGRSEQFF; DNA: TGCGCCAGCAGCTTGGAGTGGTCAGGGCGGAGTGAGCAGTTCTTC
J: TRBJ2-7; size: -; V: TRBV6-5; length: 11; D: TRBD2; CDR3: CAISRGDEQYF; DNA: TGTGCCATTTCCCGGGGGGACGAGCAGTACTTC
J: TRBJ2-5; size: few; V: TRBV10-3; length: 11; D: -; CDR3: CAIGGQETQYF; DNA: TGTGCCATCGGCGGCCAAGAGACCCAGTACTTC
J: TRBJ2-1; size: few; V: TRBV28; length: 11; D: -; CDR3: CASSLEFEQFF; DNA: TGTGCCAGCAGTTTGGAGTTTGAGCAGTTCTTC
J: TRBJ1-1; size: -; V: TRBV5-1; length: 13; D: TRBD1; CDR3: CASSLGHDRDAFF; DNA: TGCGCCAGCAGCTTGGGGCATGACAGGGATGCTTTCTTT
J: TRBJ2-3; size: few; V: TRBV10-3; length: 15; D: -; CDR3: CAISELSRPLDTQYF; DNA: TGTGCCATCAGTGAGCTCTCCAGGCCCTTAGATACGCAGTATTTT